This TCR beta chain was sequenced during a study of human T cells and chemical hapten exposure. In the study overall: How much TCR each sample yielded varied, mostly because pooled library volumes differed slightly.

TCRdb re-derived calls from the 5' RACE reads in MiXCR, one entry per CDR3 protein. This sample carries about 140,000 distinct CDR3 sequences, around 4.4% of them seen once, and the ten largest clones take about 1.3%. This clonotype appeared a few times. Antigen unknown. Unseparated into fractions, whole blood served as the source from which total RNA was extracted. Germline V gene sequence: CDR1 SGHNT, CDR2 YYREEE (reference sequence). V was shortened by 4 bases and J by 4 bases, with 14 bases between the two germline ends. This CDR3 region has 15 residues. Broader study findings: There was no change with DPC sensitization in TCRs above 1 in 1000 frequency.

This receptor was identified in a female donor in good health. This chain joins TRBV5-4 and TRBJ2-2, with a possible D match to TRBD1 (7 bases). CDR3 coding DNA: TGTGCCAGCAGCCAGGGGGGAGTCGGCACCGGGGAGCTGTTTTTT. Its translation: CASSQGGVGTGELFF.